Below, 6 T cell receptor beta chains from the same sample are listed, as sequenced in a study of T cells in Graves' hyperthyroidism and ophthalmopathy. Amplification of TCR beta CDR3 regions used RNA as the template. HTBI primers drove first-round RT-PCR of the TCR CDR3. MiXCR was run by TCRdb on the multiplex PCR reads, yielding one entry per CDR3 protein. In the table there are almost 600,000 distinct CDR3 sequences, about 15% of which are singletons. The sequencing sample was made of blood. The receptors stem from a woman aged 25 to 39 with Graves' hyperthyroidism that later progressed to Graves' ophthalmopathy.

This clonotype was found many times. The V and J genes are TRBV20-1 and TRBJ1-6; 9 bases agree with TRBD1. The V segment lost 6 bases and the J segment 7 bases; nucleotides outside the gene matches: 10. There are 15 residues in the CDR3. CDR1 and CDR2 from the germline V gene are DFQATT and SNEGSKA (reference sequence). CDR3 residues: CSARGTGNGNSPLHF. The CDR3, as DNA: TGCAGTGCGAGGGGGACAGGGAACGGCAATTCACCCCTCCACTTT.

This clonotype was detected only once. V gene TRBV20-1 combines with J gene TRBJ1-5, with D uncertain. Trimming removed 2 bases at V and 0 bases at J, with 14 bases between. Germline V gene lookup returns CDR1 DFQATT and CDR2 SNEGSKA (reference sequence). This CDR3 contains 16 residues. For the CDR3, the DNA is TGCAGTGCTAGATCCCCCGGGGAACATAGCAATCAGCCCCAGCATTTT. Protein sequence: CSARSPGEHSNQPQHF.

This clonotype was counted only a few times. V usage is TRBV5-1 and J usage is TRBJ1-5; D possibly corresponds to TRBD1 (6 bases). CDR1 and CDR2 (germline): SGHRS, YFSETQ. The CDR3 has 18 residues. The V and J ends lost 4 bases and 0 bases respectively, with 20 bases between them. CDR3 sequence (DNA): TGCGCCAGCAGCCCACCCGACAGGCTGACTTATAGCAATCAGCCCCAGCATTTT. Translated, it gives CASSPPDRLTYSNQPQHF.

The rearrangement uses TRBV20-1 and TRBJ1-3, with D maybe TRBD1 (5 bases). V was shortened by 5 bases and J by 4 bases, with 15 bases between the two germline ends. This CDR3 comprises 14 residues. From germline, CDR1 is DFQATT and CDR2 SNEGSKA (reference sequence). This chain's CDR3 is CSARDVGHGNTIYF. The CDR3 DNA reads TGCAGTGCTCGGGACGTAGGACACGGAAACACCATATATTTT.

This clonotype was counted many times. The chain combines TRBV30 with TRBJ2-4; TRBD1 is a possible D gene (6 bases). Trimming cost V 5 bases and J 5 bases, with 16 bases left between them. Germline CDR1 is GTSNPN and CDR2 is SVGIG (reference sequence). CDR3 length: 14 amino acids. The CDR3 DNA sequence: TGTGCCTGGGAGACAGGACACGGGGAAAACATTCAGTACTTC. Translation: CAWETGHGENIQYF.

This clonotype was picked up many times. The chain uses TRBV7-2 and TRBJ2-1, with D hard to call. This CDR3 is 15 amino acids long. Germline values: CDR1 SGHTA, CDR2 FQGNSA. The ends were cut back, 5 bases at V and 1 base at J, with 12 bases in the middle. This CDR3 is CASSDWTVSYNEQFF. CDR3 bases: TGTGCCAGCAGCGACTGGACGGTGTCCTACAATGAGCAGTTCTTC.